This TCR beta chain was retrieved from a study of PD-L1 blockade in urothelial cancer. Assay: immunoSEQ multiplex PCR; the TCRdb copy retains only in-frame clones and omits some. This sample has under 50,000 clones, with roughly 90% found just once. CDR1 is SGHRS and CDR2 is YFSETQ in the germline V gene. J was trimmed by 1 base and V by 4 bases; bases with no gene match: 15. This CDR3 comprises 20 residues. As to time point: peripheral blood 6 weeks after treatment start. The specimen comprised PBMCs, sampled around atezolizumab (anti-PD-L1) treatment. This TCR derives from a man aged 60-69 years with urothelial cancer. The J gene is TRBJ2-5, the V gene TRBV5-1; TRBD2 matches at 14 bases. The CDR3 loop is CASSARGGTSGREPQETQYF. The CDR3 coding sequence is TGCGCCAGCAGCGCCCGAGGGGGGACTAGCGGGAGAGAACCCCAAGAGACCCAGTACTTC.